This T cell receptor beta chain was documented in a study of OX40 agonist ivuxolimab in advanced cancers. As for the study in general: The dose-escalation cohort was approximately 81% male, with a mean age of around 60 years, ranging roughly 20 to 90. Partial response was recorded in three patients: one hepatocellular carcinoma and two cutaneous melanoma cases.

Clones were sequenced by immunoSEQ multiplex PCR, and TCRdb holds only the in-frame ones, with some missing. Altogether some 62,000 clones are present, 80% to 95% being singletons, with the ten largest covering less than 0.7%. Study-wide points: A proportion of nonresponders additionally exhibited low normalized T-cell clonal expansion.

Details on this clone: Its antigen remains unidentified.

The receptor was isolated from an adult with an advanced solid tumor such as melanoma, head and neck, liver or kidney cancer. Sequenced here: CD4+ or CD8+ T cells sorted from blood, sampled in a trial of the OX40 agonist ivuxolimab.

CDR3 loop: CASSFAGGYTF. In nucleotides, the CDR3 is TGTGCCAGCAGTTTCGCCGGTGGCTACACCTTC. The chain uses TRBV6-6 and TRBJ1-2; unclear D gene. CDR3 length equals 11 residues. Germline V CDR1 and CDR2: MNHNY, SVGAGI (reference sequence). Trimming took off 4 bases at V and 7 bases at J, with 7 bases between the two ends.